The present T cell receptor (beta chain) was sequenced within a study of T cell responses to AZD1222 COVID-19 vaccine. The method was immunoSEQ multiplex PCR; TCRdb's version includes in-frame clones alone and lacks a portion of them. The top ten hold 2.7% of the sample, which has 200,000 or so clones, about 90% seen once. The CDR3 length is 13 residues. Germline V gene lookup returns CDR1 MDHEN and CDR2 SYDVKM. Between the trimmed V and J ends, which lost 5 bases and 5 bases, there was a span of 12 bases. The rearrangement uses TRBV28 and TRBJ1-2, with a tentative D call TRBD1 (6 bases). This TCR came from an adult in good health. Here the sequenced sample was peripheral blood, taken on day 0 of MenACWY control vaccination. CDR3 coding DNA: TGTGCCAGCAGTGGTACAGGGAGATATGGCTACACCTTC. Amino acids: CASSGTGRYGYTF.